What follows is one TCR beta chain and its context. The data are from a study of cytomegalovirus exposure and HLA in healthy donors. The CDR3 runs to 15 residues. J was trimmed by 4 bases and V by 2 bases; bases with no gene match: 7. The germline V gene has CDR1 SGHRS and CDR2 YFSETQ. With 60 Vbeta and 13 Jbeta primers, the PCR was carried out. The assay was immunoSEQ multiplex PCR, and TCRdb's table has in-frame clones only and misses some. The table lists around 130,000 clones, over 6.5% of them singletons. Sequenced input: PBMCs. The receptor's source is a woman in her thirties or forties in good health and CMV-seropositive. The chain links TRBV5-1 to TRBJ1-2, with TRBD1 identical over 8 bases. CDR3 amino acids: CASSLYRGGPYGYTF. CDR3 DNA sequence: TGCGCCAGCAGCTTATACAGGGGGGGGCCCTATGGCTACACCTTC.